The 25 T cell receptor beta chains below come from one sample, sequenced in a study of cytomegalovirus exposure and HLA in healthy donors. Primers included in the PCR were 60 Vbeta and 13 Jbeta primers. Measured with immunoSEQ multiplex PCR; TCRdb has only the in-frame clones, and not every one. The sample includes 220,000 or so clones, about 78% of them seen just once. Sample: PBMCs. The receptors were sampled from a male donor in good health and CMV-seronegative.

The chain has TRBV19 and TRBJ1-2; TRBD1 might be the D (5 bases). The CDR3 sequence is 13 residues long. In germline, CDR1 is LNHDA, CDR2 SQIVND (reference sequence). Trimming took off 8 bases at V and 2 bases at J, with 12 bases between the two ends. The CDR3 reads CASRRDLNYGYTF. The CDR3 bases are TGTGCCAGTCGCCGGGACTTGAACTATGGCTACACCTTC.

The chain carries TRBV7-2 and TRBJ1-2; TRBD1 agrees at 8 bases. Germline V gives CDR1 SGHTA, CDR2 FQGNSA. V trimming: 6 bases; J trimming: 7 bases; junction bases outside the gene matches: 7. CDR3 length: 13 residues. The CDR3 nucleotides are TGTGCCAGCAGTACCAGGGGGCTGGGTGGCTACACCTTC. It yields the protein CASSTRGLGGYTF.

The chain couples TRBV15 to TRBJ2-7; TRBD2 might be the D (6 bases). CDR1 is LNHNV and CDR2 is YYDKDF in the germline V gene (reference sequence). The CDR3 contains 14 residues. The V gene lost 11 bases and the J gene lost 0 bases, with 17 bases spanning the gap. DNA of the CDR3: TGTGCCCTAGCCGGGGCTAGCGACTCCTACGAGCAGTACTTC. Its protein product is CALAGASDSYEQYF.

The CDR3, as DNA: TGTGCCAGCAGCCGAACAGGGGGCAATCAGCCCCAGCATTTT. Protein sequence: CASSRTGGNQPQHF. The rearrangement uses TRBV5-8 and TRBJ1-5, with 7 bases identical to TRBD1. In germline, CDR1 is SGHTS, CDR2 YDEGEE. V shed 4 bases and J 2 bases; nucleotides not matched to a gene: 3. This CDR3 is 14 amino acids long. Supplemented by reference TRBV5-8 and TRBJ1-5, the full variable domain reads EAGVTQSPTHLIKTRGQQATLRCSPISGHTSVYWYQQALGLGLQFLLWYDEGEERNRGNFPPRFSGRQFPNYSSELNVNALELEDSALYLCASSRTGGNQPQHFGDGTRLSIL.

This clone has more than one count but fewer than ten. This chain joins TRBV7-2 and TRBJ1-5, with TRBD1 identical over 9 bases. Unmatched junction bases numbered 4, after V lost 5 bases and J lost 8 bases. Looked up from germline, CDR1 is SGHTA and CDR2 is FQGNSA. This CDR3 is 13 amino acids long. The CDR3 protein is CASSLGQGEPQHF. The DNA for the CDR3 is TGTGCCAGCAGCCTGGGACAGGGAGAGCCCCAGCATTTT. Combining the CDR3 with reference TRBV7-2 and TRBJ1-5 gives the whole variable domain GAGVSQSPSNKVTEKGKDVELRCDPISGHTALYWYRQSLGQGLEFLIYFQGNSAPDKSGLPSDRFSAERTGGSVSTLTIQRTQQEDSAVYLCASSLGQGEPQHFGDGTRLSIL.

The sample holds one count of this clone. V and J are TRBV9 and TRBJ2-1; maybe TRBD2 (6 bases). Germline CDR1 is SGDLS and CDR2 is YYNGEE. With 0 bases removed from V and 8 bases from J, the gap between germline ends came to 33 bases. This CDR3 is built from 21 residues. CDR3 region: CASSVGSRDSSGFARRDEQFF. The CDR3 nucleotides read TGTGCCAGCAGCGTAGGATCCAGGGATAGTAGCGGTTTTGCCCGTAGGGATGAGCAGTTCTTC.

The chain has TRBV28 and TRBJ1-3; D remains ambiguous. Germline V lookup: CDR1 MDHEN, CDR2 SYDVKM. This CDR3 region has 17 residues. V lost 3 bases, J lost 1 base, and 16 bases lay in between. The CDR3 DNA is TGTGCCAGCAGTTTGCCGGGGAGCGGCCGATCTGGAAACACCATATATTTT. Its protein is CASSLPGSGRSGNTIYF.

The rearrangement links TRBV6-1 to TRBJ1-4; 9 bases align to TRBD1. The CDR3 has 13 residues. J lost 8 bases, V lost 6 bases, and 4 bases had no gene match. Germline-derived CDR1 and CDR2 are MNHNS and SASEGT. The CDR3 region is CASRGGQGEKLFF. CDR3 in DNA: TGTGCCAGCAGAGGGGGACAGGGCGAAAAACTGTTTTTT.

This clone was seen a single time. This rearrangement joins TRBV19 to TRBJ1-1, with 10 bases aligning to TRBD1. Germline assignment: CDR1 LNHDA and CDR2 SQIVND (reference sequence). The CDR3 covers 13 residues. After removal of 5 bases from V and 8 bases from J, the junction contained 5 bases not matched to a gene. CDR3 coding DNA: TGTGCCAGTAGTTTGGGACAGGGGCAGGAAGCTTTCTTT. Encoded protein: CASSLGQGQEAFF.

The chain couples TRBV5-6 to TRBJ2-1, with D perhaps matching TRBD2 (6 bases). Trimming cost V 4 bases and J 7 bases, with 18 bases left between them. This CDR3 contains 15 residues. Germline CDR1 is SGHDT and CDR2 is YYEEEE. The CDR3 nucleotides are TGTGCCAGCAGCACCGGAGGGCTAGCAATAAATGAGCAGTTCTTC. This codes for CASSTGGLAINEQFF.

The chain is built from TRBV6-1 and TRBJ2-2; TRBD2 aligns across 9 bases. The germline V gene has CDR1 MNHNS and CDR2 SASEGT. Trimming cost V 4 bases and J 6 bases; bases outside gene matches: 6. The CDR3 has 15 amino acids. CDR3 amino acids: CASSVTGTSSGELFF. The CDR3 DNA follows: TGTGCCAGCAGTGTTACCGGGACTAGCTCCGGGGAGCTGTTTTTT.

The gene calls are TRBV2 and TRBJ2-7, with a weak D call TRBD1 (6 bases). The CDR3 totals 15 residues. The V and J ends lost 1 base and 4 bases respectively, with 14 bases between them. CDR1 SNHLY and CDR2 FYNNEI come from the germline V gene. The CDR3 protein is CASSEGGLGAYEQYF. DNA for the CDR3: TGTGCCAGCAGTGAAGGGGGGCTGGGCGCTTACGAGCAGTACTTC.

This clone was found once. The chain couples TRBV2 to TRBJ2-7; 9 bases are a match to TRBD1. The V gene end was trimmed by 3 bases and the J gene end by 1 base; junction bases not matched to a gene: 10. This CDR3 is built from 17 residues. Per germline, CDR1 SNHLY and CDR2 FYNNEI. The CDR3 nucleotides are TGTGCCAGCAGTGATACCCCCCGGGACAGGGTATCCTACGAGCAGTACTTC. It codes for CASSDTPRDRVSYEQYF.

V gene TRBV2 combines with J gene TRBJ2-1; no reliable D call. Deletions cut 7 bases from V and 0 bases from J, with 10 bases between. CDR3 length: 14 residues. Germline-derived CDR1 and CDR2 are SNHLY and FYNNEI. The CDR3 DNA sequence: TGTGCCAGCACCCAGGTGAGCTCCTACAATGAGCAGTTCTTC. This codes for CASTQVSSYNEQFF. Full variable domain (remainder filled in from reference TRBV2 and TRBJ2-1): EPEVTQTPSHQVTQMGQEVILRCVPISNHLYFYWYRQILGQKVEFLVSFYNNEISEKSEIFDDQFSVERPDGSNFTLKIRSTKLEDSAMYFCASTQVSSYNEQFFGPGTRLTVL.

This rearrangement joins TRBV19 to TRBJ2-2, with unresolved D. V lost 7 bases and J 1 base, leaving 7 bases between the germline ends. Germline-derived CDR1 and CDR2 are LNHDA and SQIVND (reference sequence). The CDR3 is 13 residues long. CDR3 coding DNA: TGTGCCAGTACCCACAGGAACACCGGGGAGCTGTTTTTT. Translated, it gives CASTHRNTGELFF.

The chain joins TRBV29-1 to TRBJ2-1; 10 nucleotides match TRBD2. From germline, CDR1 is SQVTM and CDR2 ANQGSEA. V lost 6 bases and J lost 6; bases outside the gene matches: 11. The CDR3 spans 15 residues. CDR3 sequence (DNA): TGCAGCGTCTCTGAACCGGGACTAGCGAGCAATGAGCAGTTCTTC. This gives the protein CSVSEPGLASNEQFF.

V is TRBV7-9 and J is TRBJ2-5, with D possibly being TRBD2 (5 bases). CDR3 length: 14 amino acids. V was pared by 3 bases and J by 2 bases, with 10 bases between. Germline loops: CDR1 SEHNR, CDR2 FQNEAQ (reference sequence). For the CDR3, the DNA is TGTGCCAGCAGCTTTAGGCCGGGGCAAGAGACCCAGTACTTC. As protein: CASSFRPGQETQYF. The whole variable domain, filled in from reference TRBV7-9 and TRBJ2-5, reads DTGVSQNPRHKITKRGQNVTFRCDPISEHNRLYWYRQTLGQGPEFLTYFQNEAQLEKSRLLSDRFSAERPKGSFSTLEIQRTEQGDSAMYLCASSFRPGQETQYFGPGTRLLVL.

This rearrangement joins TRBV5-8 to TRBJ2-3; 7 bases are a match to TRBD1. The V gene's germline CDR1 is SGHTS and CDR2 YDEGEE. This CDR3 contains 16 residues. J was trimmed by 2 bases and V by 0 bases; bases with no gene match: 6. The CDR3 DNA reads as TGTGCCAGCAGCTTGGGGGTAGGGGGCCTCACAGATACGCAGTATTTT. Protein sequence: CASSLGVGGLTDTQYF.

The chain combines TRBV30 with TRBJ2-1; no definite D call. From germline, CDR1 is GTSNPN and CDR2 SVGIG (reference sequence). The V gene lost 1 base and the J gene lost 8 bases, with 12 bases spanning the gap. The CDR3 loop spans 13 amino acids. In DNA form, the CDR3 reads TGTGCCTGGAGTGGAACCCAACGCGATGAGCAGTTCTTC. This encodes CAWSGTQRDEQFF.

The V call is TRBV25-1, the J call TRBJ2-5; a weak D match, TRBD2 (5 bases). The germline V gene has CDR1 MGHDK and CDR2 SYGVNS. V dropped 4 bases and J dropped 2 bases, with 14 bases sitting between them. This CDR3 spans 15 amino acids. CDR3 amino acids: CASSGQEDIQETQYF. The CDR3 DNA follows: TGTGCCAGCAGTGGTCAGGAGGATATTCAAGAGACCCAGTACTTC.

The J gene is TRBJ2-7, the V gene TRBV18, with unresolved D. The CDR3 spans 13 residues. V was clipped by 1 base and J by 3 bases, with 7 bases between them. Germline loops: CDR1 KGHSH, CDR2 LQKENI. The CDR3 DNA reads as TGTGCCAGCTCACCACGGCAGGACTACGAGCAGTACTTC. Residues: CASSPRQDYEQYF.

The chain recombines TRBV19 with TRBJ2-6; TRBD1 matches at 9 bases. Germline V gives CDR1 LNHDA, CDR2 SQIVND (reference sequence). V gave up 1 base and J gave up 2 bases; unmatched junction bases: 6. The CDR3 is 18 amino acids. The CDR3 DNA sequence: TGTGCCAGTAGTATAGGCCGGGACAGGGTTACTGGGGCCAACGTCCTGACTTTC. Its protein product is CASSIGRDRVTGANVLTF.

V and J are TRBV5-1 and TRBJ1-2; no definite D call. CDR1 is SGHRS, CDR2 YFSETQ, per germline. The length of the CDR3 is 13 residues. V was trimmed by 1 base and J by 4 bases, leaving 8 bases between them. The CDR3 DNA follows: TGCGCCAGCAGCTTGTCGGGTCGCTATGGCTACACCTTC. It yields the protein CASSLSGRYGYTF.

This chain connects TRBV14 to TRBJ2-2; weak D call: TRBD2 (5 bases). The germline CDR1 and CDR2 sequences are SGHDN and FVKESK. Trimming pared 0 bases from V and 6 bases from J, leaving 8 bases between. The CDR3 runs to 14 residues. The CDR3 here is CASSQETGSGELFF. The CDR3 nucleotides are TGTGCCAGCAGCCAAGAAACGGGGTCCGGGGAGCTGTTTTTT.

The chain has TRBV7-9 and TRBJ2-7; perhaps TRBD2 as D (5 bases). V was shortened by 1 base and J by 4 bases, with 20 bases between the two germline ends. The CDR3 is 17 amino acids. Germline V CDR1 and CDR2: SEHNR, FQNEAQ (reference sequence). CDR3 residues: CASSLEPRRTLNYEQYF. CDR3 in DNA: TGTGCCAGCAGCTTAGAACCTCGACGGACTCTTAATTACGAGCAGTACTTC.